This TCR beta chain was sequenced during a study of cytomegalovirus exposure and HLA in healthy donors. Findings and limits, study-wide: Earlier analysis looked at TCR beta V segments, and most were productive about 90% or about 30% of the time. What a later analysis reportedly showed was that an Asian-associated ancestry cluster had fewer N-insertions than the approximately 700-donor mean. In a later analysis, TCR association rates varied by HLA locus: DRB1 most, HLA-C fewest.

With respect to this clone: The antigen is undetermined.

Researchers ran the PCR with 60 Vbeta and 13 Jbeta primers. The method was immunoSEQ multiplex PCR; TCRdb's version includes in-frame clones alone and lacks a portion of them. The sample lists about 140,000 clones; 65% to 90% were seen once. V lost 2 bases and J 7 bases, leaving 38 bases between the germline ends. This CDR3 region has 23 residues. Germline V gene sequence: CDR1 MDHEN, CDR2 SYDVKM. What was sequenced was PBMCs. The chain combines TRBV28 with TRBJ2-2; TRBD2 is a possible D gene (6 bases). The receptor's source is a woman in her 30s in good health and CMV-seronegative. The CDR3 DNA follows: TGTGCCAGCAGTTTACTCCTAACGATCCGGACTGGCGGGGCGAGGAGATGGAGCGGGGAGCTGTTTTTT. Translation: CASSLLLTIRTGGARRWSGELFF.